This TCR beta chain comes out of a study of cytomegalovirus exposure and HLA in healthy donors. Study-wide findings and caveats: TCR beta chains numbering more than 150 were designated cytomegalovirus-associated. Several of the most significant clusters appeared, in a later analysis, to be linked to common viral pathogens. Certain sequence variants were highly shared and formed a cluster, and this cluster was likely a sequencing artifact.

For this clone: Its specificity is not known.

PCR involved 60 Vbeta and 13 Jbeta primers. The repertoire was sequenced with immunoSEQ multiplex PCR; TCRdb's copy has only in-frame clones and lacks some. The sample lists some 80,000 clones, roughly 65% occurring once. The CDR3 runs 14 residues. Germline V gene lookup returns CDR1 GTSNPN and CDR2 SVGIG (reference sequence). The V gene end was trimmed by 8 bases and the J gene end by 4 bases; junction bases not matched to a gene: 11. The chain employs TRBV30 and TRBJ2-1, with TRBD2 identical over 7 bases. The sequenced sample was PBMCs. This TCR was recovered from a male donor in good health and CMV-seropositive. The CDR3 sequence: CAVGRAGTYNEQFF. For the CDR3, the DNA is TGTGCCGTAGGAAGAGCGGGGACTTACAATGAGCAGTTCTTC.